What follows describes a single TCR beta chain. A single record per CDR3 protein comes from TCRdb applying MiXCR to the 5' RACE reads. The data show fewer than 500,000 distinct CDR3 sequences, 20% to 25% seen once. The data originate from a study of identical twins. From germline, CDR1 is SNHLY and CDR2 FYNNEI. This CDR3 is 13 amino acids long. Trimming left V 11 bases short and J 3 bases short, with 16 bases between. The data also belong to a second study, concerning T cells expressing NK-cell markers.

The sequencing input was CD4+ T cells sorted from blood. The chain recombines TRBV2 with TRBJ1-1, with a possible D match to TRBD1 (6 bases). The TCR comes from a woman between 18 and 29 years old in good health. The CDR3 DNA reads as TGTGCCCGATCACAGGGTAGGGACACTGAAGCTTTCTTT. Amino acids: CARSQGRDTEAFF.